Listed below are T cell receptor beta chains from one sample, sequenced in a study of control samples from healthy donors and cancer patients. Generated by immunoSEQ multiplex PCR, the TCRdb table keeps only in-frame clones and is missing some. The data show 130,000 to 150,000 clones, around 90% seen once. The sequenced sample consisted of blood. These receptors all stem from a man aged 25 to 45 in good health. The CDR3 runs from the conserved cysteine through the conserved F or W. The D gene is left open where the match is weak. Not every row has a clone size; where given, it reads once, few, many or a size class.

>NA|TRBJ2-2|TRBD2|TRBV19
TGTGCCAGTAGTATAGACCTCCTAGCGGGGGGGCCTAGTTCCGGGGAGCTGTTTTTT
CASSIDLLAGGPSSGELFF
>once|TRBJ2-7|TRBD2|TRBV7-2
TGTGCCAGCAGCCCCCTAGCGGGGGTACTAGGTGAGCAGTACTTC
CASSPLAGVLGEQYF
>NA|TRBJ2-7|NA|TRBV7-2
TGTGCCAGCAGCCCGCAGGGGCGTCACTACGAGCAGTACTTC
CASSPQGRHYEQYF
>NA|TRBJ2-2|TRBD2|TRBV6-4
TGTGCCAGCAGCCAGCTAGCGGGAGCGAACACCGGGGAGCTGTTTTTT
CASSQLAGANTGELFF
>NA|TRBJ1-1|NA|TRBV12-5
TGTGCTAGTGGTGTTGGGGACACTGAAGCTTTCTTT
CASGVGDTEAFF
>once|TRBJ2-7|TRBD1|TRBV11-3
TGTGCCAGCAGCTCGCGACAGGGCTCCTACGAGCAGTACTTC
CASSSRQGSYEQYF
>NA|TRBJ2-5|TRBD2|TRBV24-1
TGTGCCACCAGTTTCGGGAGGGGAAGAGAGACCCAGTACTTC
CATSFGRGRETQYF
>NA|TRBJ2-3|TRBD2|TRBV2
TGTGCCAGCTGTAGTGTAGCGGGGGAGGGAGATACGCAGTATTTT
CASCSVAGEGDTQYF
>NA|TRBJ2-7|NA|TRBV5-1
TGCGCCAGCAGCCTCCCAGAGGTAGGGTCCTACGAGCAGTACTTC
CASSLPEVGSYEQYF
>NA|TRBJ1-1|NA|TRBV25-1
TGTGCCAGCAAAAAAGGGTCTACTCCTGAAGCTTTCTTT
CASKKGSTPEAFF
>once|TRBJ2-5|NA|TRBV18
TGTGCCAGCTCTCGGCAAGAGACCCAGTACTTC
CASSRQETQYF
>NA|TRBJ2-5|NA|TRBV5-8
TGTGCCAGCAGCTTAAGCCGGAGCTCTTGGGAGACCCAGTACTTC
CASSLSRSSWETQYF
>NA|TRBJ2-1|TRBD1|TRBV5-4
TGTGCCAGCAGCTTGACAGGGGGCAATGAGCAGTTCTTC
CASSLTGGNEQFF
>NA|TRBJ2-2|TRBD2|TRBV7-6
TGTGCCAGCAGCTTTGCAGCGGGAGGGGGCACCGGGGAGCTGTTTTTT
CASSFAAGGGTGELFF
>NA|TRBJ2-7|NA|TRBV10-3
TGTGCCATCAGTGATAGCGCGGGTGCTCGCGAGCAGTACTTC
CAISDSAGAREQYF
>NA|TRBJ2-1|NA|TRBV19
TGTGCCAGTAGTATAGATTCCGGGAGAACTAGGAAGCAGTTCTTC
CASSIDSGRTRKQFF
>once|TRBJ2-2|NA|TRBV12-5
TGTGCTAGTGGTTTGCCCACCGGGGAGCTGTTTTTT
CASGLPTGELFF
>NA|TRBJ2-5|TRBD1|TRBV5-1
TGCGCCAGCAGCTTGGGGGACAGGGACCAAGAGACCCAGTACTTC
CASSLGDRDQETQYF
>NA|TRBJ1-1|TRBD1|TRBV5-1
TGCGCCAGCAGCTGGACAGGGGACCCCAACACTGAAGCTTTCTTT
CASSWTGDPNTEAFF
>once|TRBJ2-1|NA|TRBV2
TGTGCCAGCTATCAACCGGGACCCGCGATCTTC
CASYQPGPAIF
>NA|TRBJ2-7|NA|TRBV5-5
TGTGCCAGCAGCTTGGCCGGGGGCCTCTCCTACGAGCAGTACTTC
CASSLAGGLSYEQYF
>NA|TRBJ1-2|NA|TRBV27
TGTGCCAGCAGCGCTGGACAGCGAACCAACTATGGCTACACCTTC
CASSAGQRTNYGYTF
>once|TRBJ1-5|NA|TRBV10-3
TGTGCCATCAGTAGGGACAGCAATCAGCCCCAGCATTTT
CAISRDSNQPQHF
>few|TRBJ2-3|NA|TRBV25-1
TGTGCCAGCAAGGGGCCAGGGGGCACAGATACGCAGTATTTT
CASKGPGGTDTQYF
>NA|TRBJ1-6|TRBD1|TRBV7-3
TGTGCCAGCAGCCGTACCGGGACAGGGCACAATTCACCCCTCCACTTT
CASSRTGTGHNSPLHF
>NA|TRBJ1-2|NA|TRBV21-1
TGTGCCAGCAGCAAAGGGCAGTCTTATGGCTACACCTTC
CASSKGQSYGYTF
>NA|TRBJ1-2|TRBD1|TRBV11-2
TGTGCCAGCAGCCTCCTCGCGCCCCAGGGGGCCGTTGGCTACACCTTC
CASSLLAPQGAVGYTF
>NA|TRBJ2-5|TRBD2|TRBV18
TGTGCCAGCTCACCACCGACGGCGGGGGTGTACCAAGAGACCCAGTACTTC
CASSPPTAGVYQETQYF
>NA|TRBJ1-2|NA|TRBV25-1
TGTGCCAGCAGTGAAGATAGGGGCTTTTTTGGCTACACCTTC
CASSEDRGFFGYTF
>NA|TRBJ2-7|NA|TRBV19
TGTGCCAGTAGTGCCCCAGGGACGGCATGGGACGAGCAGTACTTC
CASSAPGTAWDEQYF
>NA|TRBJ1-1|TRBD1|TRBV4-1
TGCGCCAGCAGCCTACAGGGGCGGGACACTGAAGCTTTCTTT
CASSLQGRDTEAFF
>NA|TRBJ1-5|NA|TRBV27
TGTGCCAGCAGCCCTCTCAGTAGCAATCAGCCCCAGCATTTT
CASSPLSSNQPQHF
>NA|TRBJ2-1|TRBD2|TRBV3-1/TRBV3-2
TGTGCCAGCAGCCAAGATAGTAGCGGGGGGGCCGGGAATGAGCAGTTCTTC
CASSQDSSGGAGNEQFF
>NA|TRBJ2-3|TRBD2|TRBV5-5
TGTGCCAGCAGCTTGCGGGGGGAACCTACTAGCACAGATACGCAGTATTTT
CASSLRGEPTSTDTQYF
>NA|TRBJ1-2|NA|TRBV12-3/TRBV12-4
TGTGCCACCAGGGGACTGAGCCGTTATGGCTACACCTTC
CATRGLSRYGYTF
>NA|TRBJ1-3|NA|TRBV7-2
TGTGCCAGCAGCTTAGAGGGCAGGGGTTTAATTGGAAACACCATATATTTT
CASSLEGRGLIGNTIYF
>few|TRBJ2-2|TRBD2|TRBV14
TGTGCCAGCAGCCCCCGGGCCCGGGAGGGCCCCGGGGAGCTGTTTTTT
CASSPRAREGPGELFF
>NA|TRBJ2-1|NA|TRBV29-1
TGCAGCGTTGACATGGGGGAAGGGTATGAGCAGTTCTTC
CSVDMGEGYEQFF
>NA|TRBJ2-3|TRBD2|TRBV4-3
TGCGCCAGCAGCAGGGGGACTAGCGGGGGGAATACGCAGTATTTT
CASSRGTSGGNTQYF
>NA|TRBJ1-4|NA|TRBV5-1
TGCGCCAGCAGCCCATCGGGACGGACCGATGAAAAACTGTTTTTT
CASSPSGRTDEKLFF
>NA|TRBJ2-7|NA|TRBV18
TGTGCCAGCACCAAGGGAGACTACGAGCAGTACTTC
CASTKGDYEQYF
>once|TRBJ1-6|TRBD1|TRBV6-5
TGTGCCAGCAGACCCCGGACAGGGAATTCACCCCTCCACTTT
CASRPRTGNSPLHF
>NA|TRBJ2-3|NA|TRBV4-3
TGCGCCAGCAGCCAAGAGGCAGGGTCGGATACGCAGTATTTT
CASSQEAGSDTQYF
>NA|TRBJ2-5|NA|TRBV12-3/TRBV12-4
TGTGCCAGCAGTTACGTACCCGGGGAGACCCAGTACTTC
CASSYVPGETQYF
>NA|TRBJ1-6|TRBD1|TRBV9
TGTGCCAGCAGCGTAGTTCCGTCGGGACAGGGGGATTCACCCCTCCACTTT
CASSVVPSGQGDSPLHF
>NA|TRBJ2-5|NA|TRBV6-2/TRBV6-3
TGTGCCAGCAGTTACGAGTTTGTGGGCGAAATGCAAGAGACCCAGTACTTC
CASSYEFVGEMQETQYF
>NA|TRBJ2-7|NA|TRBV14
TGTGCCAGCAGTCCGTGGCGGGCCTCCTACGAGCAGTACTTC
CASSPWRASYEQYF
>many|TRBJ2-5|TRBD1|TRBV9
TGTGCCAGCAGCGGATACGGACAGGTACAAGAGACCCAGTACTTC
CASSGYGQVQETQYF
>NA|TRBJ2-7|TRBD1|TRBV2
TGTGCCAGCAGCCAAGGGACAGATACCGAGCAGTACTTC
CASSQGTDTEQYF
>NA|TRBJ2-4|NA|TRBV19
TGTGCCAGTAGTGTTAACCCCGCCAAAAACATTCAGTACTTC
CASSVNPAKNIQYF
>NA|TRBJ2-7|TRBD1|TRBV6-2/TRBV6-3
TGTGCCAGCAGTTGGGACAGGGGATTCTACGAGCAGTACTTC
CASSWDRGFYEQYF
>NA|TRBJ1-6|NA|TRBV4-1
TGCGCCAGCAGCCAGGCCGGTTTGGTTTCACCCCTCCACTTT
CASSQAGLVSPLHF
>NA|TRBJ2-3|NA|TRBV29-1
TGCAGCGTTGACGGCCACGGCACAGATACGCAGTATTTT
CSVDGHGTDTQYF
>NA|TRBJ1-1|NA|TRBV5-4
TGTGCCAGCAGCTTCTTCATGAGTAACACTGAAGCTTTCTTT
CASSFFMSNTEAFF